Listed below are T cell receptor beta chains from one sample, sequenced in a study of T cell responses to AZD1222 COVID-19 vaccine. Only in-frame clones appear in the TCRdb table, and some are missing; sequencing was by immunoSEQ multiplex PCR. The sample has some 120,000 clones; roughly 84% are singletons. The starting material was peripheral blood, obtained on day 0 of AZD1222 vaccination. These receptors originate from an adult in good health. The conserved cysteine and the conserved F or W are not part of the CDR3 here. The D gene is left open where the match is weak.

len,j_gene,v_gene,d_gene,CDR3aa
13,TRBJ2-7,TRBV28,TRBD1,ASSTPGQGTDEQY
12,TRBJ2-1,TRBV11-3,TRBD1,ASSFRDSSGEQF
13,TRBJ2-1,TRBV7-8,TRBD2,ASSPLAGGAGEQF
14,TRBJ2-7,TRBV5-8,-,ASSLGSFLLPYEQY
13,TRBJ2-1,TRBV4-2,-,ASSQVLRLVNEQF
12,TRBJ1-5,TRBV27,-,ASSPYRGNQPQH
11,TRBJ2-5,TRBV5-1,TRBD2,ASRPGGFETQY
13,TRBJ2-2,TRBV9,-,ASSVGGQGAGELF
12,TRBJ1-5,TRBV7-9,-,ASSPRGLDQPQH
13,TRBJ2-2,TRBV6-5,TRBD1,ASRRGQGGTGELF
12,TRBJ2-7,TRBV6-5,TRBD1,ASSYGTGTYEQY
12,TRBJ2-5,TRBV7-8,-,ASSPFDPEETQY
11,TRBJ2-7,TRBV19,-,AAGEAGVYEQY
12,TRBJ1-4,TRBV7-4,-,ASSGGQSDEKLF
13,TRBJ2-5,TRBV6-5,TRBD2,ASNPLAGATETQY
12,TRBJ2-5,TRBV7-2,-,ASSSRLGQETQY
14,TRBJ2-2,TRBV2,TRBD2,ASRGTSGSETGELF
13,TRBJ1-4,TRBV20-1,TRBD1,SASQRDRGGEKLF
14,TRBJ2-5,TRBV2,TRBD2,ASGLLAGVPQETQY
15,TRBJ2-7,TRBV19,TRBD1,ASSMSQGTGLSYEQY
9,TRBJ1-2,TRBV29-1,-,SVTSGYGYT
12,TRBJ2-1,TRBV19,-,ASSAFNRVGEQF
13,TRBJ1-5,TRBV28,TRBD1,ASREGDRGSPAQH
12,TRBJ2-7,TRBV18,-,ASSPPGATYEQY
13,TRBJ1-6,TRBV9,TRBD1,ASSLGDRDGVTLH
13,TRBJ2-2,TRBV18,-,ASSPLGLNTGELF
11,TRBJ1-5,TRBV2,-,ACRGGGNQPQH
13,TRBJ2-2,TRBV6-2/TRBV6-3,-,ASSLAGAGSGELF
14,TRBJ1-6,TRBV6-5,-,ASSYSGTGGYSPLH